The clone carrying this TCR beta chain has just a few counts. Trimming pared 4 bases from V and 2 bases from J, leaving 14 bases between. The CDR3 totals 15 residues. Germline V gene sequence: CDR1 SGHRS, CDR2 YFSETQ. This sample was included in a study of T-cell reconstitution after alpha-beta-depleted transplantation in children. Unique molecular identifiers were incorporated during preparation of the TCRbeta library. TCRdb called the PCR reads again in MiXCR, with one record for every CDR3 protein. This table holds some 200,000 distinct CDR3 sequences, 8% to 9.5% found once. The J gene is TRBJ2-3, the V gene TRBV5-1; the D gene could be TRBD1 or TRBD2 (5 bases each). Sequences were derived from PBMCs from the stem cell graft donor, sampled from the stem cell graft. The source of this sequence is a human donor who donated a stem cell graft to a child with acute lymphoblastic leukemia. DNA for the CDR3: TGCGCCAGCAGCCTGTTGGGGGACCCCACAGATACGCAGTATTTT. This gives the protein CASSLLGDPTDTQYF.